A selection of T cell receptor beta chains follows, all from one sample in a study of monozygotic twins with inflammatory bowel disease. TCRdb re-called the 5' RACE reads and gives one entry per CDR3 protein, without DNA. The listing contains fewer than 550,000 distinct CDR3 sequences. The sequenced material came from blood. The source of these receptors is a human donor with ulcerative colitis or Crohn's disease, or a healthy co-twin of an affected twin (not recorded which). Each CDR3 is given with its conserved first and last residue.

V	J	CDR3
TRBV7-9	TRBJ2-3	CASSLEPDTQYF
TRBV7-3	TRBJ2-3	CASSLTARTDTQYF
TRBV28	TRBJ1-1	CASSSPRGYTEAFF
TRBV4-1	TRBJ2-1	CASSQDPRQPYNEQFF
TRBV5-1	TRBJ2-1	CASSLVEQASSSYNEQFF
TRBV3-1	TRBJ2-1	CASSQAGVTYNEQFF
TRBV27	TRBJ2-7	CASSLTGVYEQYF
TRBV18	TRBJ2-2	CASSPYKVRGDSAGELFF
TRBV5-1	TRBJ2-3	CASSLREGAADTQYF
TRBV6-1	TRBJ1-1	CASRQEPLNTEAFF
TRBV7-9	TRBJ2-7	CASSFAQTRYEQYF
TRBV12-3/TRBV12-4	TRBJ1-1	CASSLRDYNTEAFF
TRBV24-1	TRBJ2-2	CATSDNTGELFF
TRBV6-5	TRBJ2-1	CASSYEGAYNEQFF
TRBV20-1	TRBJ2-3	CSARDISGGGVDTQYF
TRBV5-1	TRBJ1-2	CASSLATGQGYTF
TRBV5-5	TRBJ2-7	CASSLRDGSYEQYF
TRBV5-1	TRBJ2-7	CASSLNPGGESYEQYF
TRBV19	TRBJ2-1	CASSIRWGNEQFF
TRBV20-1	TRBJ1-3	CSASPGSGNTIYF
TRBV19	TRBJ2-2	CASSPTGMATGELFF
TRBV2	TRBJ2-1	CASSFSGGNYNEQFF
TRBV7-2	TRBJ1-2	CASSSKTGGIYGYTF
TRBV7-2	TRBJ2-7	CASSPSGISSYEQYF
TRBV12-3/TRBV12-4	TRBJ2-7	CASSLGQGTYEQYF